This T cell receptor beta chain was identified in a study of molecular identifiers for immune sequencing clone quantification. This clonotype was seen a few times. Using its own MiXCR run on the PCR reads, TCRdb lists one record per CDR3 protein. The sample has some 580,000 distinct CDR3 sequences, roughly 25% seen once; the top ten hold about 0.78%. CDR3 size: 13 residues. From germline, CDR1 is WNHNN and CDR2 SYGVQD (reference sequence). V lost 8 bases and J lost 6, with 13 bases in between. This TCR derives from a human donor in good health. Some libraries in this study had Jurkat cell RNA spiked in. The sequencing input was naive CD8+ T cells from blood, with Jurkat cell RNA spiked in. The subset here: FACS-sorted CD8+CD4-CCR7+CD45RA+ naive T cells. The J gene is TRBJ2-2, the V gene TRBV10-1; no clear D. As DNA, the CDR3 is TGCGCCAGCGGACCAGGTTCCGCCGGGGAGCTGTTTTTT. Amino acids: CASGPGSAGELFF.